This entry features one T cell receptor beta chain sequence. What it recognizes is unknown. The Oncomine TCR Beta short-read assay was what sequenced the DNA obtained from cultured CD4+ T cells. TCRdb itself ran the PCR reads through MiXCR, one entry per CDR3 protein. The sample carries under 20,000 distinct CDR3 sequences, roughly half recorded once. This CDR3 has 14 amino acids. V lost 7 bases, J lost 3 bases, and 9 bases stayed unmatched. From germline, CDR1 is MNHEY and CDR2 SVGEGT. The data derive from a study of vaccination and CD4 T cells after COVID-19. Study conclusions and caveats: Researchers report that 304 of 307 vaccine-specific clones in convalescent patients proved spike mono-reactive.

Documented treatment: roughly 10-day PBMC culture with coronavirus spike peptide pools or control peptides (ViraFEST assay). First, ViraFEST expanded antigen-specific T cells with peptide pools, and next it sequenced the TCRs. Under 2.5 million PBMCs were grown per well alongside 8.5 to 10 IU/ml IL-2 and 8 to 10 ug/ml peptide pools. It was after more than 9 days of culture that CD4+ T cells were isolated by negative selection. The input for sequencing was CD4+ T cells from blood, cultured in vitro, taken before SARS-CoV-2 vaccination. This clonotype was obtained from a human donor who had recovered from COVID-19. This sequence joins TRBV6-2 or TRBV6-3 and TRBJ2-7; 7 bases align to TRBD2. The CDR3 here is CASISKRGFYEQYF. As DNA, the CDR3 is TGTGCCAGCATCTCGAAGCGGGGCTTCTACGAGCAGTACTTC.